The rows below give T cell receptor beta chains drawn from one sample of a study of T cells after yellow fever vaccination. A single record per CDR3 protein comes from TCRdb applying MiXCR to the 5' RACE reads. Of 600,000 to 750,000 distinct CDR3 sequences in the sample, 9% to 15% were seen once. The specimen was PBMCs, collected on the day of the yellow fever booster vaccination. These receptors were collected from a man aged 25 to 40 who received the YFV17D yellow fever vaccine. CDR3s include the opening cysteine and the closing phenylalanine or tryptophan. A D gene is named only where the DNA matches it firmly. The size of a clone is reported for some rows only, either as once, few or many, or as a class for expanded clones.

v_call: TRBV6-5; clone_size: .; j_call: TRBJ1-2; d_call: .; cdr3_aa: CASSYFKGANYGYTF; cdr3_nt: TGTGCCAGCAGTTACTTTAAGGGAGCTAACTATGGCTACACCTTC
v_call: TRBV18; clone_size: .; j_call: TRBJ2-2; d_call: .; cdr3_aa: CASSPPGNTVELFF; cdr3_nt: TGTGCCAGCTCACCACCAGGGAACACCGTGGAGCTGTTTTTT
v_call: TRBV5-1; clone_size: .; j_call: TRBJ2-3; d_call: .; cdr3_aa: CASSFGFGVTQDTQYF; cdr3_nt: TGCGCCAGCAGCTTTGGGTTCGGGGTAACACAAGATACGCAGTATTTT
v_call: TRBV9; clone_size: .; j_call: TRBJ2-1; d_call: .; cdr3_aa: CASPEVIAEYNEQFF; cdr3_nt: TGTGCCAGCCCCGAGGTAATAGCGGAGTACAATGAGCAGTTCTTC
v_call: TRBV12-3/TRBV12-4; clone_size: few; j_call: TRBJ2-1; d_call: .; cdr3_aa: CASSPPTALFYNEQFF; cdr3_nt: TGTGCCAGCAGTCCCCCGACTGCCCTGTTTTACAATGAGCAGTTCTTC
v_call: TRBV6-2/TRBV6-3; clone_size: few; j_call: TRBJ2-2; d_call: TRBD2; cdr3_aa: CASSPGTSGSTSTGELFF; cdr3_nt: TGTGCCAGCAGTCCCGGGACTAGCGGGAGTACGTCCACCGGGGAGCTGTTTTTT
v_call: TRBV6-2/TRBV6-3; clone_size: .; j_call: TRBJ2-2; d_call: TRBD2; cdr3_aa: CASTPHLGLAGGGGTGELFF; cdr3_nt: TGTGCCAGCACCCCCCACCTGGGGCTAGCGGGAGGAGGTGGCACCGGGGAGCTGTTTTTT
v_call: TRBV27; clone_size: .; j_call: TRBJ2-5; d_call: TRBD2; cdr3_aa: CASSSGTTNKETQYF; cdr3_nt: TGTGCCAGCAGTAGCGGGACTACTAACAAAGAGACCCAGTACTTC
v_call: TRBV24-1; clone_size: few; j_call: TRBJ2-3; d_call: TRBD1; cdr3_aa: CATAPGGTDTQYF; cdr3_nt: TGTGCCACTGCCCCAGGGGGAACAGATACGCAGTATTTT
v_call: TRBV4-2; clone_size: .; j_call: TRBJ2-2; d_call: TRBD2; cdr3_aa: CASSPGLRELFF; cdr3_nt: TGTGCCAGCAGCCCCGGGCTGCGGGAGTTGTTTTTT
v_call: TRBV11-2; clone_size: few; j_call: TRBJ2-2; d_call: TRBD2; cdr3_aa: CASSLELAGVSVGELFF; cdr3_nt: TGTGCCAGCAGCTTAGAACTAGCGGGAGTGTCGGTCGGGGAGCTGTTTTTT
v_call: TRBV7-2; clone_size: few; j_call: TRBJ2-1; d_call: TRBD1; cdr3_aa: CASKGQRDYNEQFF; cdr3_nt: TGTGCCAGTAAGGGACAGAGAGACTACAATGAGCAGTTCTTC
v_call: TRBV28; clone_size: many; j_call: TRBJ2-5; d_call: .; cdr3_aa: CASSLGVTDQETQYF; cdr3_nt: TGTGCCAGCAGTTTAGGCGTTACAGACCAAGAGACCCAGTACTTC
v_call: TRBV6-5; clone_size: .; j_call: TRBJ2-7; d_call: .; cdr3_aa: CASRTGAEQYF; cdr3_nt: TGCGCCAGCCGTACGGGGGCCGAGCAGTACTTC
v_call: TRBV19; clone_size: .; j_call: TRBJ2-6; d_call: .; cdr3_aa: CASTPPVGTGANVLTF; cdr3_nt: TGTGCCAGTACCCCACCGGTAGGAACGGGGGCCAACGTCCTGACTTTC
v_call: TRBV10-2; clone_size: few; j_call: TRBJ1-1; d_call: TRBD1; cdr3_aa: CASSEAQGGTEAFF; cdr3_nt: TGCGCCAGCAGTGAGGCCCAGGGGGGCACTGAAGCTTTCTTT
v_call: TRBV7-9; clone_size: .; j_call: TRBJ2-7; d_call: .; cdr3_aa: CASSWEKATYEQYF; cdr3_nt: TGTGCCAGCAGCTGGGAAAAAGCCACCTACGAGCAGTACTTC
v_call: TRBV18; clone_size: few; j_call: TRBJ2-1; d_call: .; cdr3_aa: CASSGSGTQREEQFF; cdr3_nt: TGTGCCAGCTCAGGGTCCGGGACTCAACGGGAGGAGCAGTTCTTC